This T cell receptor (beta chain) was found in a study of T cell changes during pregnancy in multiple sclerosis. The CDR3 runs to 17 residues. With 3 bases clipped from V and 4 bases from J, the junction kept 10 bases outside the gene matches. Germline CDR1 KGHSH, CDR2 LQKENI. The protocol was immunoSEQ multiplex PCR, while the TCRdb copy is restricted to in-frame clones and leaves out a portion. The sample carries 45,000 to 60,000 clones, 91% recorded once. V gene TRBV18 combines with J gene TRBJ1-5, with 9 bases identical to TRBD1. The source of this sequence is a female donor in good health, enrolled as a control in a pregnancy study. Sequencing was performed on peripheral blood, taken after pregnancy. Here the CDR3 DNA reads TGTGCCAGCTCACCTAAGGGCGCGACAGGGGGAAATCAGCCCCAGCATTTT. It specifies CASSPKGATGGNQPQHF.